This is a list of T cell receptor beta chains from one sample in a study of T cell responses to AZD1222 COVID-19 vaccine. This table comes from immunoSEQ multiplex PCR, and its TCRdb copy is limited to in-frame clones, with some not included. The sample lists some 100,000 clones; approximately 90% were seen once. The starting material was peripheral blood, obtained on day 0 of AZD1222 vaccination. These receptors all come from an adult in good health. CDR3s include the opening cysteine and the closing phenylalanine or tryptophan. The order of the fields is V gene, D gene, clone size, J gene, CDR3 protein, CDR3 DNA. The D gene is left open where the match is weak. Some rows have no size entry. The others give once, few or many, or a class for an expanded clone.

>TRBV6-4|-|once|TRBJ2-5
CASSENGETQYF
TGTGCCAGCAGTGAGAATGGAGAGACCCAGTACTTC
>TRBV6-5|-|-|TRBJ1-6
CASTRPGSPLHF
TGTGCCAGCACGAGACCGGGGTCACCCCTCCACTTT
>TRBV19|-|-|TRBJ1-5
CASKLRGPSNQPQHF
TGTGCCAGTAAACTACGGGGCCCCAGCAATCAGCCCCAGCATTTT
>TRBV6-5|TRBD2|-|TRBJ2-7
CASKAVAGYDEQYF
TGTGCCAGCAAGGCCGTAGCGGGGTACGACGAGCAGTACTTC
>TRBV7-2|-|few|TRBJ1-6
CASSFGYNSPLHF
TGTGCCAGCAGCTTCGGTTATAATTCACCCCTCCACTTT
>TRBV10-3|TRBD2|-|TRBJ2-3
CAISDLAGNTDTQYF
TGTGCCATCAGTGACTTAGCGGGAAACACAGATACGCAGTATTTT
>TRBV3-1/TRBV3-2|-|once|TRBJ2-2
CASSQELGIATGELFF
TGTGCCAGCAGCCAAGAACTGGGTATTGCCACCGGGGAGCTGTTTTTT
>TRBV7-8|TRBD1|-|TRBJ1-5
CASSSFGTGSNQPQHF
TGTGCCAGCAGCTCTTTCGGGACAGGGAGCAATCAGCCCCAGCATTTT
>TRBV11-2|-|-|TRBJ1-2
CASSPRGDGYTF
TGTGCCAGCAGCCCACGGGGGGATGGCTACACCTTC
>TRBV27|-|once|TRBJ1-1
CASSMTANTEAFF
TGTGCCAGCAGTATGACAGCGAACACTGAAGCTTTCTTT
>TRBV18|-|-|TRBJ2-3
CASSPISLETQYF
TGTGCCAGCTCACCCATCTCACTGGAGACGCAGTATTTT
>TRBV6-5|-|-|TRBJ2-3
CASRYTSGAQYF
TGTGCCAGCAGGTACACTAGTGGGGCGCAGTATTTT
>TRBV7-9|TRBD1|-|TRBJ2-5
CASSLVRSRTGVLGETQYF
TGTGCCAGCAGCTTAGTGCGGTCGAGGACAGGGGTCTTGGGGGAGACCCAGTACTTC
>TRBV7-9|-|-|TRBJ2-2
CASSFSVRAGMFF
TGTGCCAGCAGCTTCTCGGTTCGGGCGGGGATGTTTTTT
>TRBV4-1|-|-|TRBJ1-1
CASSQEGGNTEAFF
TGCGCCAGCAGCCAAGAGGGGGGGAACACTGAAGCTTTCTTT
>TRBV4-2|-|-|TRBJ1-6
CASSQVQGLLGNSPLHF
TGTGCCAGCAGCCAAGTCCAGGGGCTCCTGGGGAATTCACCCCTCCACTTT
>TRBV9|-|-|TRBJ2-7
CASSVGTDTYEQYF
TGTGCCAGCAGCGTAGGGACGGATACCTACGAGCAGTACTTC
>TRBV5-4|TRBD2|-|TRBJ2-5
CASSLYREVETQYF
TGTGCCAGCAGCCTATATCGGGAGGTTGAGACCCAGTACTTC
>TRBV6-5|TRBD1|few|TRBJ1-1
CASRGTGVRTEAFF
TGTGCCAGCAGGGGGACAGGGGTTCGGACTGAAGCTTTCTTT
>TRBV6-5|-|-|TRBJ2-7
CASSYVPSSYEQYF
TGTGCCAGCAGTTACGTCCCTAGCAGCTACGAGCAGTACTTC
>TRBV2|-|-|TRBJ2-1
CASSGSSSLIF
TGTGCCAGCAGTGGCTCCTCAAGCTTGATCTTC
>TRBV6-2/TRBV6-3|TRBD1|-|TRBJ1-6
CASSYPRQGRSSYNSPLHF
TGTGCCAGCAGTTACCCTCGACAGGGTCGAAGCTCCTATAATTCACCCCTCCACTTT
>TRBV9|TRBD2|-|TRBJ2-1
CASSPQTSGFYNEQFF
TGTGCCAGCAGCCCCCAGACTAGCGGATTCTACAATGAGCAGTTCTTC
>TRBV3-1/TRBV3-2|-|-|TRBJ2-3
CASSQGFTLLGTQYF
TGTGCCAGCAGCCAAGGGTTTACGCTTCTCGGTACGCAGTATTTT
>TRBV6-5|TRBD1|-|TRBJ1-2
CASRWDRVPYGYTF
TGTGCCAGCAGATGGGACAGGGTCCCCTATGGCTACACCTTC
>TRBV7-9|-|-|TRBJ2-1
CASRTSGGSYNEQFF
TGTGCCAGCAGAACGTCGGGCGGCTCCTACAATGAGCAGTTCTTC
>TRBV6-4|-|-|TRBJ1-6
CASSVDGNSPLHF
TGTGCCAGCAGTGTGGACGGAAATTCACCCCTCCACTTT
>TRBV3-1/TRBV3-2|-|once|TRBJ1-6
CASSQVADNSPLHF
TGTGCCAGCAGCCAAGTTGCAGATAATTCACCCCTCCACTTT
>TRBV6-2/TRBV6-3|TRBD2|-|TRBJ2-5
CASSTLRTSGETQQETQYF
TGTGCCAGCAGCACTCTTAGGACTAGCGGGGAGACACAACAAGAGACCCAGTACTTC
>TRBV11-3|-|-|TRBJ1-3
CASSYISGTGNTIYF
TGTGCCAGCAGCTATATCTCCGGGACAGGAAACACCATATATTTT
>TRBV5-1|-|-|TRBJ2-3
CASSLDGGRSTDTQYF
TGCGCCAGCAGCTTGGATGGGGGCCGCAGCACAGATACGCAGTATTTT
>TRBV19|-|-|TRBJ1-5
CASSVQVFQPQHF
TGTGCCAGTAGTGTACAGGTTTTTCAGCCCCAGCATTTT
>TRBV27|-|-|TRBJ1-2
CASSPPPPGIYGYTF
TGTGCCAGCAGTCCCCCGCCCCCGGGGATCTATGGCTACACCTTC
>TRBV27|TRBD1|-|TRBJ2-6
CASSLLRTGSGANVLTF
TGTGCCAGCAGTCTCCTGCGGACAGGCTCTGGGGCCAACGTCCTGACTTTC
>TRBV19|-|-|TRBJ2-6
CASSLGNWARGANVLTF
TGTGCCAGTAGCCTCGGGAACTGGGCTAGGGGGGCCAACGTCCTGACTTTC
>TRBV3-1/TRBV3-2|TRBD1|-|TRBJ1-3
CASSQEDRGPNTIYF
TGTGCCAGCAGCCAAGAAGACAGGGGTCCAAACACCATATATTTT
>TRBV5-1|-|-|TRBJ2-5
CASSPVGKETQYF
TGCGCCAGCAGTCCCGTTGGGAAAGAGACCCAGTACTTC
>TRBV9|TRBD1|-|TRBJ1-3
CASSPGTVRNTIYF
TGTGCCAGCAGCCCTGGGACAGTAAGAAACACCATATATTTT
>TRBV19|TRBD2|-|TRBJ2-2
CASTLLAVANTGELFF
TGTGCCAGTACCTTACTAGCGGTCGCGAACACCGGGGAGCTGTTTTTT
>TRBV7-3|TRBD1|-|TRBJ2-7
CASSLMSGTGGYEQYF
TGTGCCAGCAGCTTAATGAGTGGGACAGGGGGCTACGAGCAGTACTTC
>TRBV30|-|-|TRBJ2-7
CAWSRQNPYEQYF
TGTGCCTGGAGCCGACAGAATCCCTACGAGCAGTACTTC
>TRBV3-1/TRBV3-2|-|-|TRBJ1-4
CASSSQRTLNEKLFF
TGTGCCAGCAGCTCGCAGAGAACCCTTAATGAAAAACTGTTTTTT
>TRBV18|-|-|TRBJ2-2
CASSPLWGEIGELFF
TGTGCCAGCTCACCCCTCTGGGGGGAGATCGGGGAGCTGTTTTTT
>TRBV27|TRBD1|-|TRBJ1-1
CASSFGGLTGGYGTEAFF
TGTGCCAGCAGTTTTGGGGGGTTGACAGGGGGCTATGGGACTGAAGCTTTCTTT
>TRBV9|TRBD1|once|TRBJ2-1
CASSGQGYEQFF
TGTGCCAGCAGTGGACAGGGGTATGAGCAGTTCTTC
>TRBV6-1|-|-|TRBJ1-2
CASSEAPGGYGYTF
TGTGCCAGCAGTGAAGCTCCAGGAGGCTATGGCTACACCTTC
>TRBV5-1|TRBD1|-|TRBJ2-5
CASSLDRGTDETQYF
TGCGCCAGCAGCTTGGACAGGGGGACTGATGAGACCCAGTACTTC
>TRBV29-1|-|-|TRBJ2-1
CSVEQGNNEQFF
TGCAGCGTAGAACAGGGAAACAATGAGCAGTTCTTC
>TRBV7-2|TRBD1|-|TRBJ1-2
CASRPPGQGANYGYTF
TGTGCCAGCAGACCCCCGGGACAGGGGGCTAACTATGGCTACACCTTC
>TRBV5-1|TRBD1|-|TRBJ2-7
CASSLGPRGGGYEQYF
TGCGCCAGCAGCTTGGGCCCGAGAGGGGGCGGGTACGAGCAGTACTTC
>TRBV5-6|TRBD1|once|TRBJ1-2
CASSLLGTAHNYGYTF
TGTGCCAGCAGCTTGTTAGGGACAGCGCACAACTATGGCTACACCTTC
>TRBV10-2|TRBD1|-|TRBJ2-3
CASSLNPGQGFETQYF
TGCGCCAGCAGTTTAAATCCGGGACAGGGTTTCGAAACGCAGTATTTT
>TRBV6-2/TRBV6-3|-|-|TRBJ1-6
CASSYWGDGDSPLHF
TGTGCCAGCAGTTATTGGGGGGACGGAGACTCACCCCTCCACTTT
>TRBV7-9|-|-|TRBJ2-3
CASSVDRPDTQYF
TGTGCCAGCAGCGTTGACAGGCCAGATACGCAGTATTTT
>TRBV5-1|TRBD1|-|TRBJ2-7
CASSLAGQGPYEQYF
TGCGCCAGCAGCTTGGCGGGACAGGGTCCCTACGAGCAGTACTTC
>TRBV27|-|-|TRBJ1-6
CASSSPLGGGGSPLHF
TGTGCCAGCAGCTCCCCGCTCGGAGGGGGAGGGTCACCCCTCCACTTT
>TRBV20-1|-|-|TRBJ2-1
CSARQNNEQFF
TGCAGTGCTAGACAGAACAATGAGCAGTTCTTC
>TRBV7-3|TRBD1|-|TRBJ2-3
CASSPGQGIDTQYF
TGTGCCAGCAGCCCCGGACAGGGGATCGATACGCAGTATTTT
>TRBV5-1|-|-|TRBJ2-2
CASSFWRDTGELFF
TGCGCCAGCAGCTTCTGGAGAGACACCGGGGAGCTGTTTTTT
>TRBV30|-|-|TRBJ1-1
CAWSGRSGVGDTEAFF
TGTGCCTGGAGTGGCCGGTCGGGGGTTGGGGACACTGAAGCTTTCTTT